The subject of this entry is one TCR beta chain. Its cognate antigen has yet to be identified. No much larger clone is present one base from it, and per-base qualities are unavailable. The cohort was made up of several hundred healthy bone marrow donors. At the time of sampling, every cohort member was nominally healthy, though immune exposures that went unrecorded were likely present. The donor was CMV seronegative and belonged to the group of 352 seronegative cohort members. Each donor provided a peripheral blood sample, and peripheral blood mononuclear cells were used for TCR beta sequencing. The Qiagen DNeasy Blood Extraction Kit was used to extract genomic DNA from the blood cell samples. This sample was included in a study of cytomegalovirus exposure and HLA in healthy donors (dated by TCRdb to about 2017). Describing the broader study: According to an earlier analysis of several hundred of the donors, about 180 million T cells yielded 117 million unique TCR beta sequences and approximately 300 Gb of sequence data. A later analysis re-examined previously published TCR beta repertoires from just over 650 donors and added high-resolution HLA genotyping to investigate patterns of TCR occurrence. In addition to the first cohort of several hundred subjects, a separate validation cohort of 120 different subjects was used. High-throughput TCR immunosequencing, statistical association of individual TCRs with disease status, and machine learning were combined to predict cytomegalovirus infection status. In a later genetic analysis, genome-wide SNP genotypes for about three fifths of the roughly 670 donors were used, and that subset was treated as a discovery cohort. The number of donors typed differed by locus, with roughly 620-640 for A, B, C, DRB1 and DQB1, over 500 for DQA1, 600 to 610 for DPA1, and 400 to 490 for DPB1. Roughly 300 gigabases of sequencing data and around 80 million unique TCR sequences made up an early release that covered some 640 HLA-typed donors. Every repertoire in the discovery cohort had been generated on one and the same sequencing platform. HLA typing included class I and class II loci at four-digit resolution. To decide whether each TCR beta V gene segment behaved as functional or pseudogenic, an earlier analysis of over 500 of the donors relied on high-throughput TCR beta sequencing. Donor age, sex, ethnicity and CMV serostatus were compiled alongside the repertoire data. Using immunosequencing, the study profiled T cell repertoires from approximately 700 subjects and related those repertoires to cytomegalovirus serostatus. Of the 300 to 500 genotyped donors, over 80% were placed in the genetic ancestry cluster associated with self-reported Caucasian donors. Among over 350 genotyped donors of the cohort, an average of roughly 240,000 unique TCR beta nucleotide sequences were sequenced per donor, around 20% of them non-productive. Rather than drawing on any new phenotypic data, the later analysis identified candidate immune exposures from TCR beta sequences and the way those sequences occurred across donors. Roughly 5 DR-DQ haplotypes were treated as single units for association and clustering because of strong linkage in the cohort. The aim of the study was to test whether cataloging public T cell receptors could identify signatures of past pathogen exposure. Study-level results and caveats: In the study, 150 to 200 TCR beta chains were listed as associated with cytomegalovirus. Because the 87-base-pair reads could not distinguish some IMGT-functional V segments, including TRBV6-2 and TRBV6-3, those segments were excluded. The earlier analysis of a few hundred of the donors excluded seventeen rarely observed V segments, including chromosome 9 orphons, because counts were too low. While some public TCRs were present in many individuals, most TCR sequences turned up only very rarely across donors. A later analysis found that TCR association rates varied across HLA loci, with DRB1 alleles showing the most associated TCRs and HLA-C alleles the fewest. When HLA alleles, especially DR and DQ, strongly co-occurred, TCR associations were difficult to assign to individual alleles. In this cohort, only TCR beta chains were sequenced, and detectable features were limited by the absence of alpha or paired-chain data. The presence/absence analyses assumed that sequencing depth was roughly uniform across donors, and that assumption may not be true. In vitro tests confirmed that a few of the cytomegalovirus-associated TCR beta chains recognize cytomegalovirus antigens. For the cohort, immune exposure information was limited to CMV serostatus. In a later analysis, most CMV-associated TCR beta chains were found to appear HLA-restricted, with HLA associations seemingly driven largely by CMV exposure. Broadly in line with IMGT annotations, most TCR beta V segments showed up in productive rearrangements about 87% or about 30% of the time in an earlier analysis of a few hundred of the donors. A cluster of highly shared sequence variants was judged likely to be a technical artifact of the sequencing pipeline. A later analysis reported that several top co-occurrence clusters appeared linked to parvovirus B19, influenza, CMV and Epstein-Barr virus. Because HLA typing was unavailable for some donors at each locus, only the typed subset was used in association tests. A further reported finding was that TCR beta sequences accurately predicted the HLA-A and HLA-B alleles for most subjects in the first cohort. A later genetic analysis reported fewer N-insertions in productive TCRs among donors in an Asian-associated ancestry cluster than the approximately 700-donor mean. In a later analysis, some 18,000 TCR beta sequences were associated with specific HLA alleles at a false discovery rate of 0.05. It was suggested by the authors that the approach could potentially be generalized to other disease states and immunological phenotypes. Linkage disequilibrium might explain the correlated functional status among segregating V segments, but an unknown experimental factor could not be ruled out. A later analysis found that HLA-associated TCR beta chains were more clonally expanded and had lower generation probabilities than equally common non-associated chains. The classifier was reported to diagnose cytomegalovirus status with high specificity and sensitivity in both the original and validation cohorts. An association between a missense DCLRE1C variant and V-gene and J-gene trimming of TCR beta chains was found in a later genetic analysis and replicated in an independent cohort.

The protocol used for the library was the immunoSEQ multiplex PCR assay. For the multiplex PCR, a mixture combining 60 forward primers for TCR Vbeta segments and 13 reverse primers for TCR Jbeta segments was used. Amplification of the CDR3 region of rearranged TCR beta genes was performed with a multiplex PCR assay on genomic DNA. On the Illumina HiSeq System, the amplified TCR beta libraries were sequenced as 87-base-pair reads. Turning to the authors' computational methods: A later analysis tallied 75 million to 95 million unique TCR beta chains across the 610 or so repertoires, and approximately 11 million of those chains were shared by two or more donors. Raw reads were error-corrected and collapsed into unique sequences with a nearest-neighbor algorithm that merged closely related sequences to remove PCR and sequencing errors. To assign V, D and J gene segments, CDR3 sequences were aligned to IMGT reference sequences. For a sequence to be retained, at least a six-nucleotide match to both a V gene segment and a J gene segment was required. Rearrangements were called productive when the CDR3 lacked stop codons and stayed in frame with V and J; all others were non-productive. CDR3 was defined by IMGT convention, running from the second conserved V-encoded cysteine to the conserved J-encoded phenylalanine. The earlier analysis of 500 to 650 of the donors excluded any sequence lacking an unambiguous match to a single V gene segment. In an earlier analysis of approximately 610 of the donors, V segments were called functional above 56.7% productive rearrangements and were called segregating when the between-donor standard deviation exceeded 5%. A statistical classification framework was built for diagnosing cytomegalovirus status from the catalog of TCR beta chain sequences. In a later analysis, TCR nucleotide sequences were compared against IMGT/GENE-DB human TR gene sequences so that V and J genes could be assigned. Using the TCRdist pipeline, a later analysis assigned CDR3 sequences along with most-parsimonious VDJ recombination scenarios. A later analysis defined each TCR beta chain by its CDR3 amino acid sequence plus V-gene family, and excluded reads lacking a unique V-gene family. A later analysis removed over 500 highly shared, low-generation-probability nucleotide sequences to deal with suspected cross-contamination and a sequencing artifact. For each public chain, a later analysis derived a clonal expansion index from normalized ranks of inferred template counts within each repertoire. Generation probabilities in a later analysis came from a VDJ recombination model fitted to out-of-frame rearrangements, and those results were checked against IGoR. A later analysis scored TCR-TCR, TCR-HLA and TCR-CMV co-occurrence with hypergeometric tests, applying a repertoire-size bias correction to TCR pairs. False discovery rates were estimated in a later analysis by permuting HLA or CMV assignments 20 times. In a later analysis, co-occurring TCRs were grouped using DBSCAN, with TCRdist sequence similarity added in when clustering inside HLA-allele-positive subsets. For co-occurrence clustering, repertoires with fewer than 30,000 or more than 120,000 public chains were excluded, along with about five repertoires with anomalous nucleotide sharing. TCRdb holds this immuneACCESS table with in-frame rearrangements only. Some clones are missing; in checked studies, unresolved V genes explain under half, and the rest has no known cause. V, J and clone size were drawn from that table, and D and trimming were deduced from the DNA. The sample yields roughly 150,000 clones; 76% were counted once. 3% to 4% of the sample belongs to the ten largest clones.

Per the germline V gene (reference sequence), LNHDA is the CDR1 and SQIVND is the CDR2. From its cysteine to its phenylalanine, the CDR3 spans 14 amino acids. Only the CDR3 portion is preserved as DNA: 42 bases, with reading frame beginning at the first base. Trimming accounts for 5 bases at V and 4 bases at J, while the number of junction bases matched to no gene is 5. The sample taken for sequencing was PBMCs. The sequence came from a male donor in good health and CMV-seronegative. The chain is encoded by TRBV19 joined to TRBJ2-3; TRBD2 fits 8 bases in the junction. The CDR3 corresponds to CASSPGLAPDTQYF. The sequenced DNA is TGTGCCAGTAGTCCTGGACTAGCTCCAGATACGCAGTATTTT.